Included here is one T cell receptor (beta chain) sequence, with context. Original analysis: Researchers report that nucleated cell counts were estimated from reference gene primer amplification. Here immunoSEQ multiplex PCR was the method, and the copy in TCRdb shows in-frame clones only, minus some. V, J and clone size were drawn from that table, and D and trimming were deduced from the DNA. The sample gives 200,000 to 300,000 clones, 82% of which show up once; approximately 13% is in the top ten. The data belong to a study of blood T cell repertoires in COVID-19. Study in general: Collection of acute and convalescent COVID-19 samples took place in the United States, Italy and Spain. The analysed material was cDNA or gDNA that came from T cells, B-cell-depleted T cells, or PBMCs.

Trimming shortened V by 3 bases and J by 6 bases, and 14 bases separated the two germline ends. Per the germline V gene, CDR1 is LGHNA and CDR2 is YSLEER. This CDR3 is built from 14 residues. V gene TRBV4-3 combines with J gene TRBJ1-2; possibly TRBD1 for D (5 bases). The material sequenced was peripheral blood. This clonotype was sampled from an older woman with active or convalescent COVID-19. The CDR3 reads CASSHLTAPNGYTF. CDR3 nucleotide sequence: TGCGCCAGCAGCCATTTGACAGCACCAAATGGCTACACCTTC.